Sequencing of this T cell receptor beta chain was carried out in a study of T cell responses to AZD1222 COVID-19 vaccine. Findings of the study overall: CD4 TCRs linked to vaccination spanned spike, dominating at 160-218 and 743-854.

Libraries were prepared by immunoSEQ multiplex PCR; TCRdb keeps only in-frame clonotypes and omits some of them. Of 150,000 to 200,000 clones in the sample, roughly 88% were seen once. Trimming stripped 0 bases from V and 9 bases from J, with 15 bases between. This CDR3 is built from 15 residues. Germline CDR1 reads KGHSH; CDR2 reads LQKENI. For this clone: Its antigen is undetermined.

The origin of this receptor is an adult who received the AZD1222 COVID-19 vaccine. V is TRBV18 and J is TRBJ2-1; a weak D match, TRBD2 (6 bases). Material: peripheral blood, obtained 28 days after the second AZD1222 dose. Here the CDR3 DNA reads TGTGCCAGCTCACCACCAGTGGGGGGTGCCGGTGAGCAGTTCTTC. This gives the protein CASSPPVGGAGEQFF.